This TCR beta chain is drawn from a study of identical twins. Study findings and constraints: Out-of-frame alpha sequences common to twins exhibited a surplus of low generation probability. Conclusions rested on cross-sectional statistics rather than following the same donors. A lower insertion count was a feature of abundant cord blood beta clonotypes, with no such feature in memory repertoires.

Points on this clonotype: The antigen remains unidentified.

Via MiXCR, TCRdb re-called the 5' RACE reads, giving one row per CDR3 protein. The sample lists about 890,000 distinct CDR3 sequences, 9% to 15% occurring once. Germline V gene sequence: CDR1 MDHEN, CDR2 SYDVKM. The CDR3 length is 14 residues. With 1 base removed from V and 2 bases from J, the gap between germline ends came to 8 bases. The data also belong to a second study, concerning yellow fever vaccine responses in identical twins.

The chain joins TRBV28 to TRBJ1-2; D call uncertain. This sequence was found in a woman aged 18 to 35 in good health. Sequenced material: PBMCs. CDR3 sequence reads: CASSLSRENYGYTF. Here the CDR3 DNA reads TGTGCCAGCAGTTTATCCAGAGAGAACTATGGCTACACCTTC.